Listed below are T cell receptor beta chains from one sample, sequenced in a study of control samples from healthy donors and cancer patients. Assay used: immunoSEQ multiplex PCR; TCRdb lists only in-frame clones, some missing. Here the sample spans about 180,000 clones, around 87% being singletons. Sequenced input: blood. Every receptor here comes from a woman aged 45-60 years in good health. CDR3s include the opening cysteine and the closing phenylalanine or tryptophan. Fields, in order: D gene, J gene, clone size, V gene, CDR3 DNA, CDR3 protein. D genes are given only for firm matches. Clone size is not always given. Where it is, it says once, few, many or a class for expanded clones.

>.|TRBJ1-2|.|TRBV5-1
TGCGCCAGCAGCTTGGCGTCAGGGTTCGGTGGCTACACCTTC
CASSLASGFGGYTF
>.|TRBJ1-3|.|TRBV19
TGTGCCAGTAGCACCCAGGACTCTGGAAACACCATATATTTT
CASSTQDSGNTIYF
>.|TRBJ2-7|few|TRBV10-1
TGCGCCAGCAGTGAGGGAGAAGTAGTGGGGTTCGACACCTACGAGCAGTACTTC
CASSEGEVVGFDTYEQYF
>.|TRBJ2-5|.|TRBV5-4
TGTGCCAGCAGCTTGGACCGTACTAGCTCACGTGAGACCCAGTACTTC
CASSLDRTSSRETQYF
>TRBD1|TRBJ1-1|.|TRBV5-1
TGCGCCAGCTTGTCTTGGGGACAGCTTTTGTTGAACACTGAAGCTTTCTTT
CASLSWGQLLLNTEAFF
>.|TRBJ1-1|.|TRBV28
TGTGCCAGCAGACTTAAAACGGCGGCTTTCTTT
CASRLKTAAFF
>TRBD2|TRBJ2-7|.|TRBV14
TGTGCCACTAGCATAGCGGGAGGGGCCTACGAGCAGTACTTC
CATSIAGGAYEQYF
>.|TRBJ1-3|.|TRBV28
TGTGCCAGCAGCCTCTCCCTGCGGGGAAACACCATATATTTT
CASSLSLRGNTIYF
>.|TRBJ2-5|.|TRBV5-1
TGCGCCAGCAGCAAGACACCCGGGGTCCAAGAGACCCAGTACTTC
CASSKTPGVQETQYF
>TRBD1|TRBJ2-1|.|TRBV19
TGTGCCAGTAGCCGCGGGACAGGGGCCACCTACAATGAGCAGTTCTTC
CASSRGTGATYNEQFF
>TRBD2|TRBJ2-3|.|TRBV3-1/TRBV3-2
TGTGCCAGCAGCCCCCTAGCGGGGAGCCGCACAGATACGCAGTATTTT
CASSPLAGSRTDTQYF
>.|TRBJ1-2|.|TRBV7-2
TGTGCCAGCAGCTTAGCGGAGTACTATGGCTACACCTTC
CASSLAEYYGYTF
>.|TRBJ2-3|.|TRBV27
TGTGCCAGCAGTTTGGTCCAGGGCACAGATACGCAGTATTTT
CASSLVQGTDTQYF
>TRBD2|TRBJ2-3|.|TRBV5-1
TGCGCCAGCAGGTCGGGCCGGACTAGCGGGGTGACAGATACGCAGTATTTT
CASRSGRTSGVTDTQYF
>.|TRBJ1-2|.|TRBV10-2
TGCGCCAGCAGTGACGGGGGATCTAACTATGGCTACACCTTC
CASSDGGSNYGYTF
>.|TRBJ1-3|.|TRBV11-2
TGTGCCAGCCGCCTAGGGGGGATGGGCTCTGGAAACACCATATATTTT
CASRLGGMGSGNTIYF
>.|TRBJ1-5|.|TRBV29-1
TGCAGCGTCGCCCGGGACCGAGGGCAGCCCCAGCATTTT
CSVARDRGQPQHF
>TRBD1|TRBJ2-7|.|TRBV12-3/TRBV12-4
TGTGCCAGCAGTTCCCGGGACAGCTACGAGCAGTACTTC
CASSSRDSYEQYF
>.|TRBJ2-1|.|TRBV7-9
TGTGCCAGCAGCTTAGGACAGGGAGGAGATTGGTCCTACAATGAGCAGTTCTTC
CASSLGQGGDWSYNEQFF
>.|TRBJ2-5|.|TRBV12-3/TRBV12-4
TGTGCCAGCGGATCTGTGGCGAAGACCCAGTACTTC
CASGSVAKTQYF
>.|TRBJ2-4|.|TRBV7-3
TGTGCCAGCAGCGACCCGCGGGAAGCCAAAAACATTCAGTACTTC
CASSDPREAKNIQYF
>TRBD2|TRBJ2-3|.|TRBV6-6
TGTGCCAGCAACTGGGAGCGGGAGCGGAAAGATACGCAGTATTTT
CASNWERERKDTQYF
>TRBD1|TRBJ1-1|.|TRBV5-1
TGCGCCAGCAGCGGAGGACAGGGAGGGCGGAACACTGAAGCTTTCTTT
CASSGGQGGRNTEAFF
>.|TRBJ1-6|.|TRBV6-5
TGTGCCAGCAGTTGGGACACGAGGAATTCACCCCTCCACTTT
CASSWDTRNSPLHF
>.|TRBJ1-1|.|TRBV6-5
TGTGCCAGCAGTAAGGGACAGAACACTGAAGCTTTCTTT
CASSKGQNTEAFF
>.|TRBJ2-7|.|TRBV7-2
TGTGCCAGCAGCTTAGAACTGCCCTACGAGCAGTACTTC
CASSLELPYEQYF
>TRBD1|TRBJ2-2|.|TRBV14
TGTGCCAGCAGCCAAGAGATCGGGACAGGGGGCGTCGGGGAGCTGTTTTTT
CASSQEIGTGGVGELFF
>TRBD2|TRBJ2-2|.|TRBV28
TGTGCCAGCAGTCCCCCCACTAGCGCCGACACCGGGGAGCTGTTTTTT
CASSPPTSADTGELFF
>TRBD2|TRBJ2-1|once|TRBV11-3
TGTGCCAGCAGCCCCCGGGGGGGACAAGCCTACAATGAGCAGTTCTTC
CASSPRGGQAYNEQFF
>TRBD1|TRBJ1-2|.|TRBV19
TGTGCCAGTAGCGGACAGGGGAGAGACTATGGCTACACCTTC
CASSGQGRDYGYTF
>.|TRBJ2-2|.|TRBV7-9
TGTGCCAGCAGTCAAGCGGCCACCGGGGAGCTGTTTTTT
CASSQAATGELFF
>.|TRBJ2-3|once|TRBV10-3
TGTGCCATCAGTGAGTCAAGGGATTACGCAGATACGCAGTATTTT
CAISESRDYADTQYF
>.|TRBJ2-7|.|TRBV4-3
TGCGCCAGCAGCCAAGATTCCACGCACGAGCAGTACTTC
CASSQDSTHEQYF
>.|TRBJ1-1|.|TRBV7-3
TGTGCCAGCAGCTACGGGCTGAACACTGAAGCTTTCTTT
CASSYGLNTEAFF
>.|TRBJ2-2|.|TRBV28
TGTGCCATCTCGGACAGGAACACCGGGGAGCTGTTTTTT
CAISDRNTGELFF
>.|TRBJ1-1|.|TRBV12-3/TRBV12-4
TGTGCCAGCAGTGTCGGTGGTGGCCGTGAGCCTTTCTTT
CASSVGGGREPFF
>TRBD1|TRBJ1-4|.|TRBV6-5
TGTGCCAGCAGGGACAGGATGCCGGGGGAAAAACTGTTTTTT
CASRDRMPGEKLFF
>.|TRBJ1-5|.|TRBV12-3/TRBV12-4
TGTGCCAGCAGACTCGGAGGTGTTTCGTCCCAGCATTTT
CASRLGGVSSQHF
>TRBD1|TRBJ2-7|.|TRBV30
TGTGCCTCATCCCTAGGGGGACAGGGCAAACACGAGCAGTACTTC
CASSLGGQGKHEQYF
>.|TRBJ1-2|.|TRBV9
TGTGCCAGCAGCGTAGAGCCAACGCAGGGGTATGGCTACACCTTC
CASSVEPTQGYGYTF
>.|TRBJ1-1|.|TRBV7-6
TGTGCCAGCAGCGCCCTAGTCGGGGGACTGAACACTGAAGCTTTCTTT
CASSALVGGLNTEAFF
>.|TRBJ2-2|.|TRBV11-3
TGTGCCAGCAGCTTACTCTCGAACACCGGGGAGCTGTTTTTT
CASSLLSNTGELFF
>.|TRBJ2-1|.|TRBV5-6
TGTGCCAGCAGCTTGCAGGTGATGGAGCAGTTCTTC
CASSLQVMEQFF
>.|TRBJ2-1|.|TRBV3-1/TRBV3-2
TGTGCCAGCAGCCCCAAGTTGGGGGTTACCTACAATGAGCAGTTCTTC
CASSPKLGVTYNEQFF
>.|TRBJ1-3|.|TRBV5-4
TGTGCCAGCAGCTTGGGGGAGAGAAACACCATATATTTT
CASSLGERNTIYF
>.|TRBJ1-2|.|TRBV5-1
TGCGCCAGCAGCTTCCCCCGCTACACCTTC
CASSFPRYTF